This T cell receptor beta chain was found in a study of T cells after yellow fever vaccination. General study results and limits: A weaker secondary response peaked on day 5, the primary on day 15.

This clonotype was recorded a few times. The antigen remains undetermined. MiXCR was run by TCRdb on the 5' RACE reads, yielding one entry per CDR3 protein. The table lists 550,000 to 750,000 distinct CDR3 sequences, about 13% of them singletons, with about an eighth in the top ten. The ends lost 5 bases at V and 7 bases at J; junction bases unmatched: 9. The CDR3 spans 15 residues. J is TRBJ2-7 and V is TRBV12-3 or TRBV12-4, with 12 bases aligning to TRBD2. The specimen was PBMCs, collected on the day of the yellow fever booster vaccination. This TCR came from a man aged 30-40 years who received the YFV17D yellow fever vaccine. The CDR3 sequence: CASSTRLAGVREQYF. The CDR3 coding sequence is TGTGCCAGCAGTACCCGACTAGCGGGAGTGCGGGAGCAGTACTTC.